This T cell receptor beta chain originates from a study of beta chain features in type 1 diabetes. Concerning this clone: The antigen is unknown.

Every bit of the isolated RNA underwent reverse transcription, so sequencing read expressed TCRB transcripts. TCRdb's table, derived via immunoSEQ multiplex PCR, lists solely in-frame clones and lacks some. In the table there are roughly 150,000 clones, around 9.7% of which are singletons. General study points: All four CD4+ subsets of Type 1 diabetes patients contained TCRB CDR3s that were moderately but significantly shorter.

The sequencing sample was made of central memory CD4+ T cells from blood. The sequence was collected from a woman aged 30 to 39 with type 1 diabetes.

This CDR3 reads CASRGGVAYEQYF. CDR3 sequence (DNA): TGTGCCAGCAGAGGGGGAGTAGCGTACGAGCAGTACTTC. The chain recombines TRBV6-6 with TRBJ2-7; the D gene is possibly TRBD1 (6 bases). V was cut by 6 bases and J by 4 bases, with 13 bases left in between. CDR3 length equals 13 residues. The V gene's germline CDR1 is MNHNY and CDR2 SVGAGI (reference sequence).